This T cell receptor (beta chain) was identified in a study of T cells in Graves' hyperthyroidism and ophthalmopathy. Across the study: At the time of initial diagnosis and before any treatment, peripheral blood was collected.

This clonotype was recorded many times. There were TCR beta CDR3 regions amplified from RNA transcripts. Researchers ran a first-round RT-PCR on the TCR CDR3 using the HTBI primer set. TCRdb itself ran the multiplex PCR reads through MiXCR, one entry per CDR3 protein. Of roughly 180,000 distinct CDR3 sequences listed, about 9% are singletons. The ends were cut back, 5 bases at V and 4 bases at J, with 6 bases in the middle. The CDR3 sequence is 11 residues long. Germline values: CDR1 SGHRS, CDR2 YFSETQ. Extraction of PBMCs used 10 ml of fresh peripheral blood. The chain combines TRBV5-1 with TRBJ1-1; D not certain. Source material: blood. This clonotype originated in a young woman with Graves' hyperthyroidism that later progressed to Graves' ophthalmopathy. CDR3 bases: TGCGCCAGCAGGGCGGCCACTGAAGCTTTCTTT. As protein: CASRAATEAFF.